Shown below are 5 T cell receptor beta chains from a single sample sequenced in a study of long-term antiretroviral therapy in people with HIV. The assay, immunoSEQ v3.0, was run at survey level. Here immunoSEQ multiplex PCR was the method, and the copy in TCRdb shows in-frame clones only, minus some. This repertoire shows 40,000 or so clones, approximately 86% found once; its top ten account for approximately 4.1%. Sequenced here: unsorted PBMCs, sampled just before starting antiretroviral therapy. Receptor source: a woman aged 18-35 years with HIV.

Sample share makes this clone medium-sized. The CDR3 DNA follows: TGTGCCAGTAGTGTAAAGACAGTCTACGAGCAGTACTTC. The encoded protein is CASSVKTVYEQYF. The chain is built from TRBV19 and TRBJ2-7, with D possibly being TRBD1 (5 bases). V lost 5 bases and J lost 3, with 11 bases in between. This CDR3 contains 13 residues. Per the germline V gene, CDR1 is LNHDA and CDR2 is SQIVND (reference sequence).

CDR3 sequence reads: CASSKARGGQGGNQPQHF. CDR3 bases: TGTGCCAGCAGCAAAGCAAGAGGGGGGCAGGGGGGCAATCAGCCCCAGCATTTT. The chain combines TRBV21-1 with TRBJ1-5; TRBD1 is taken as the D call from the table, unchecked against the DNA. TRBV21-1 is a recognized pseudogene. The CDR3 is 18 residues long.

Notes on this clone: This sample also contains other DNA sequences that code for the same CDR3. The chain combines TRBV5-6 with TRBJ2-7; D may be TRBD2 (6 bases). V lost 0 bases to trimming and J lost 4 bases, with 11 bases between them. The CDR3 contains 14 residues. Germline CDR1 reads SGHDT; CDR2 reads YYEEEE. The DNA of the CDR3 is TGTGCCAGCAGCTTGGCCGGGAGCTGGTACGAGCAGTACTTC. It is translated as CASSLAGSWYEQYF.

A single count supports this clone. The J gene is TRBJ2-7, the V gene TRBV29-1, with TRBD1 identical over 7 bases. CDR1 is SQVTM, CDR2 ANQGSEA, per germline. After removal of 8 bases from V and 0 bases from J, the junction contained 4 bases not matched to a gene. This CDR3 has 12 residues. CDR3 in amino acids: CSYRDSSYEQYF. The CDR3 nucleotides are TGCAGCTACCGGGACAGCTCCTACGAGCAGTACTTC.

The rearrangement uses TRBV28 and TRBJ2-1; 7 bases agree with TRBD2. The CDR3 has 14 amino acids. Trimming at V came to 7 bases and at J to 6 bases, leaving 9 bases not matched to a gene. Looked up from germline, CDR1 is MDHEN and CDR2 is SYDVKM. The DNA of the CDR3 is TGTGCCAGCACTCCAGCGGGGTCTCCCAATGAGCAGTTCTTC. It codes for CASTPAGSPNEQFF.